The 27 T cell receptor beta chains reported below all come from one sample, sequenced in a study of human T cells and chemical hapten exposure listed by TCRdb under 2021. The time point label, as the study defines it: patch test 1, 2 weeks after DPC sensitization. What the treatment or condition label conveys for this sample: therapeutic diphenylcyclopropenone sensitization with weekly scalp DPC. Libraries were built with RACE. Data came from a NextSeq 500. The raw public data were reprocessed by TCRdb itself: fastp quality trimming at Q25, MiXCR clonotype calling, in-frame beta chains only. Identical CDR3 protein sequences are pooled into one entry, listed with their most common genes and DNA. For this sample there are around 120,000 distinct CDR3 sequences; around 10% appear just once. 3% to 4% of the sample rests with the top ten. Sequenced here: whole blood, sampled in connection with sensitization to the hapten diphenylcyclopropenone (DPC). The receptors shown here come from a woman aged 40 to 50 with alopecia areata. Some clones in this sample may be carry-over from other donors' samples.

The chain has TRBV19 and TRBJ1-5; D gene ambiguous. V shed 10 bases and J shed 3 bases, with 19 bases lying between them. The CDR3 is 15 amino acids. Germline loops: CDR1 LNHDA, CDR2 SQIVND (reference sequence). The CDR3 reads CATLSREGLNQPQHF. The CDR3 DNA reads as TGTGCCACTCTCTCTAGGGAAGGGCTCAATCAGCCCCAGCATTTT.

V is TRBV6-2 or TRBV6-3 and J is TRBJ2-7; 7 bases agree with TRBD1. This CDR3 is 13 amino acids long. Trimming took 2 bases from V and 7 from J; bases not matched to a gene: 5. Looked up from germline, CDR1 is MNHEY and CDR2 is SVGEGT. CDR3 DNA: TGTGCCAGCAGTTACAGGGGGCTTTCGGAGCAGTACTTC. This translates into CASSYRGLSEQYF.

This clonotype was seen at least ten times. The chain combines TRBV28 with TRBJ2-1; no clear D. Trimming left V 6 bases short and J 1 base short, with 16 bases between. The CDR3 totals 16 residues. Per the germline V gene, CDR1 is MDHEN and CDR2 is SYDVKM. The CDR3, as DNA: TGTGCCAGCAGCCTTCCTGGGAAAAGGTCCTACAATGAGCAGTTCTTC. Translation: CASSLPGKRSYNEQFF.

This clonotype was seen many times. The chain couples TRBV30 to TRBJ2-2; D tentatively reads TRBD1 or TRBD2 (6 bases each). Looked up from germline, CDR1 is GTSNPN and CDR2 is SVGIG (reference sequence). This CDR3 has 13 residues. V was cut by 4 bases and J by 7 bases, with 13 bases left in between. The CDR3 spells CAWNLEGDGELFF. The CDR3 coding sequence is TGTGCCTGGAATTTGGAGGGGGACGGGGAGCTGTTTTTT. Full variable domain (missing parts from reference TRBV30 and TRBJ2-2): SQTIHQWPATLVQPVGSPLSLECTVEGTSNPNLYWYRQAAGRGLQLLFYSVGIGQISSEVPQNLSASRPQDRQFILSSKKLLLSDSGFYLCAWNLEGDGELFFGEGSRLTVL.

This clonotype was observed a handful of times. V and J are TRBV4-2 and TRBJ2-1; tentative D call: TRBD2 (5 bases). The CDR3 contains 15 residues. Looked up from germline, CDR1 is LGHNA and CDR2 is YNFKEQ. V was cut by 6 bases and J by 0 bases, with 12 bases left in between. The CDR3, as DNA: TGTGCCAGCAGAAGTGTAGCGAGCTCCTACAATGAGCAGTTCTTC. It yields the protein CASRSVASSYNEQFF.

This clonotype was seen ten or more times. The V gene is TRBV7-8, the J gene TRBJ1-6, with 7 bases identical to TRBD1. CDR1 and CDR2 from the germline V gene are SGHVS and FQNEAQ. V lost 0 bases, J lost 10 bases, and 9 bases stayed unmatched. This CDR3 comprises 16 residues. The CDR3 DNA reads as TGTGCCAGCAGCTTAGCGTCCGGGACAGTGTTGTCACCCCTCCACTTT. Amino acids: CASSLASGTVLSPLHF. The variable domain in full, with the rest retrieved from reference TRBV7-8 and TRBJ1-6, is GAGVSQSPRYKVAKRGQDVALRCDPISGHVSLFWYQQALGQGPEFLTYFQNEAQLDKSGLPSDRFFAERPEGSVSTLKIQRTQQEDSAVYLCASSLASGTVLSPLHFGNGTRLTVT.

Ten or more counts support this clonotype. V and J are TRBV2 and TRBJ2-4; no firm D call. This CDR3 contains 12 residues. The ends were cut back, 2 bases at V and 2 bases at J, with 1 base in the middle. Germline assignment: CDR1 SNHLY and CDR2 FYNNEI. Here the CDR3 reads CASSESKNIQYF. CDR3 bases: TGTGCCAGCAGTGAATCCAAAAACATTCAGTACTTC.

This clonotype has only a few counts. V gene TRBV7-2 combines with J gene TRBJ1-3; possible D gene TRBD1, 5 bases. CDR1 is SGHTA and CDR2 is FQGNSA in the germline V gene. V was cut by 1 base and J by 3 bases, with 10 bases left in between. The CDR3 consists of 15 residues. CDR3 coding DNA: TGTGCCAGCAGCTTAGTGTGGGGACGTGGAAACACCATATATTTT. Amino acid sequence: CASSLVWGRGNTIYF.

This clonotype was counted a single time. This may be a read error, as it is one base from a much larger clone. The V call is TRBV2, the J call TRBJ2-3, with TRBD2 matching 10 bases. This CDR3 spans 17 amino acids. CDR1 is SNHLY and CDR2 is FYNNEI in the germline V gene. J was trimmed by 0 bases and V by 5 bases; bases with no gene match: 8. The CDR3 DNA follows: TGTGCCAGCAGTATTTTAGCGGGGGGCCCTAGCACAGATACGCAGTATTTT. It encodes CASSILAGGPSTDTQYF.

The sample holds many counts of this clonotype. The chain is built from TRBV2 and TRBJ2-7; 9 bases align to TRBD1. The CDR3 is made up of 13 amino acids. Trimming removed 7 bases from V and 5 bases from J; junction bases left unmatched: 6. Germline lookup yields CDR1 SNHLY and CDR2 FYNNEI. The CDR3 nucleotides are TGTGCCAGCATGTTAAACAGGGGGCACGAGCAGTACTTC. Translation gives CASMLNRGHEQYF.

This clonotype was detected a few times. The V and J genes are TRBV4-2 and TRBJ1-4; D unresolved. Germline CDR1 LGHNA, CDR2 YNFKEQ. V was pared by 4 bases and J by 3 bases, with 9 bases between. The CDR3 sequence is 14 residues long. CDR3 sequence reads: CASSPPEANEKLFF. The CDR3 coding sequence is TGTGCCAGCAGCCCACCCGAGGCTAATGAAAAACTGTTTTTT.

This clonotype was seen repeatedly, ten times or more. This chain joins TRBV7-6 and TRBJ1-3; D perhaps matches TRBD1 (6 bases). Germline V lookup: CDR1 SGHVS, CDR2 FNYEAQ. The germline V and J ends were trimmed by 5 bases and 3 bases, with 17 bases remaining between them. The CDR3 is 16 amino acids. The CDR3 spells CASSLLGGGGGNTIYF. In DNA, the CDR3 is TGTGCCAGCAGCCTCCTGGGGGGGGGCGGTGGAAACACCATATATTTT.

This clonotype was observed many times. The genes are TRBV28 and TRBJ1-5; no definite D call. Germline V gives CDR1 MDHEN, CDR2 SYDVKM. Deletions cut 1 base from V and 3 bases from J, with 1 base between. The CDR3 totals 12 residues. In DNA form, the CDR3 reads TGTGCCAGCAGTTTATACAATCAGCCCCAGCATTTT. This encodes CASSLYNQPQHF. The full variable domain, its missing parts supplied by reference TRBV28 and TRBJ1-5, is DVKVTQSSRYLVKRTGEKVFLECVQDMDHENMFWYRQDPGLGLRLIYFSYDVKMKEKGDIPEGYSVSREKKERFSLILESASTNQTSMYLCASSLYNQPQHFGDGTRLSIL.

In nucleotides, the CDR3 is TGTGCCAGTAGTATATGGCAGGGGGCTTTATCTCAGCCCCAGCATTTT. This codes for CASSIWQGALSQPQHF. The chain uses TRBV19 and TRBJ1-5, with 8 bases fitting TRBD1. Germline values: CDR1 LNHDA, CDR2 SQIVND (reference sequence). CDR3 length: 16 residues. J gave up 6 bases and V 2 bases, and 9 bases lay outside the gene matches.

At least ten counts were recorded for this clonotype. The chain uses TRBV7-9 and TRBJ2-7, with TRBD2 identical over 7 bases. Germline V lookup: CDR1 SEHNR, CDR2 FQNEAQ (reference sequence). This CDR3 is built from 15 residues. Losses at the gene ends were 1 base for V and 7 bases for J; bases not matched to a gene: 10. For the CDR3, the DNA is TGTGCCAGCAGCTTAGGGGGGGGATCCTCCGAGGAGCAGTACTTC. Translated: CASSLGGGSSEEQYF. The variable domain in full, completed from reference TRBV7-9 and TRBJ2-7, reads DTGVSQNPRHKITKRGQNVTFRCDPISEHNRLYWYRQTLGQGPEFLTYFQNEAQLEKSRLLSDRFSAERPKGSFSTLEIQRTEQGDSAMYLCASSLGGGSSEEQYFGPGTRLTVT.

This clonotype was counted only a few times. The chain joins TRBV4-2 to TRBJ2-2; unclear D gene. This CDR3 region has 15 residues. Germline V gene sequence: CDR1 LGHNA, CDR2 YNFKEQ. Trimming cost V 0 bases and J 1 base, with 6 bases left between them. DNA of the CDR3: TGTGCCAGCAGCCAAGATACTGGGAACACCGGGGAGCTGTTTTTT. Translating it yields CASSQDTGNTGELFF.

This clonotype was found many times. The chain combines TRBV29-1 with TRBJ2-7; 9 nucleotides match TRBD2. Unmatched junction bases numbered 2, after V lost 5 bases and J lost 0 bases. The CDR3 is made up of 13 amino acids. The V gene's germline CDR1 is SQVTM and CDR2 ANQGSEA. The CDR3 DNA reads TGCAGCGTTCCTAGCGGGAACTCCTACGAGCAGTACTTC. Its protein is CSVPSGNSYEQYF.

This clonotype occurred many times. The chain joins TRBV10-2 to TRBJ1-3; the D gene is possibly TRBD1 (6 bases). Germline V lookup: CDR1 WSHSY, CDR2 SAAADI. The CDR3 contains 15 residues. V was trimmed by 6 bases and J by 0 bases, leaving 12 bases between them. The CDR3 is CASRDSGFSGNTIYF. The CDR3 region has the DNA TGCGCCAGCAGGGACAGCGGCTTCTCTGGAAACACCATATATTTT.

This clonotype has more than one count but fewer than ten. This chain links TRBV7-8 with TRBJ2-5; possibly TRBD2 for D (6 bases). This CDR3 comprises 14 residues. The V end lost 5 bases, the J end lost 3 bases, and 13 bases lay between the germline ends. CDR1 and CDR2 (germline): SGHVS, FQNEAQ. For the CDR3, the DNA is TGTGCCAGCAGCCCGGGGACTTTGGAAGAGACCCAGTACTTC. Its translation: CASSPGTLEETQYF.

This clonotype was counted at least ten times. The CDR3 DNA follows: TGTGCCAGCAGCAAAGTTTTGGGGAGCTCCTATAATTCACCCCTCCACTTT. It codes for CASSKVLGSSYNSPLHF. The chain employs TRBV21-1 and TRBJ1-6. TRBV21-1 is a known pseudogene. There are 17 residues in the CDR3.

This clonotype was counted only a few times. This sequence joins TRBV20-1 and TRBJ2-5, with TRBD1 as a possible D gene (5 bases). The CDR3 is 12 residues long. Trimming removed 3 bases at V and 1 base at J, with 6 bases between. CDR1 and CDR2 (germline): DFQATT, SNEGSKA (reference sequence). The CDR3 spells CSARQGQETQYF. The CDR3 region has the DNA TGCAGTGCTAGGCAGGGCCAAGAGACCCAGTACTTC.

This clonotype occurred many times. CDR3 in DNA: TGTGCCAGCAGCCCGTCCCGGGGGGTCACTGAAGCTTTCTTT. The encoded protein is CASSPSRGVTEAFF. The J gene is TRBJ1-1, the V gene TRBV3-1, with D perhaps TRBD1 (5 bases). There are 14 residues in the CDR3. Germline lookup yields CDR1 LGHDT and CDR2 YNNKEL (reference sequence). V dropped 4 bases and J dropped 4 bases, with 13 bases sitting between them.

This clonotype showed up many times. V gene TRBV28 combines with J gene TRBJ2-2; 7 bases map to TRBD2. This CDR3 has 15 amino acids. Losses at the gene ends were 6 bases for V and 7 bases for J; bases not matched to a gene: 11. CDR1 is MDHEN, CDR2 SYDVKM, per germline. The DNA of the CDR3 is TGTGCCAGCAGAGGCGGGAGCGGTGCTTTCGGGGAGCTGTTTTTT. Protein sequence: CASRGGSGAFGELFF.

The sample holds many counts of this clonotype. The rearrangement joins TRBV3-1 to TRBJ1-4; D remains unclear. Germline loops: CDR1 LGHDT, CDR2 YNNKEL (reference sequence). CDR3 length: 15 amino acids. Trimming took 0 bases from V and 6 from J, leaving 11 bases between them. The CDR3 DNA reads as TGTGCCAGCAGCCAAGATCAGGAGCGACATGAAAAACTGTTTTTT. It encodes CASSQDQERHEKLFF.

There are many counts of this clonotype. V usage is TRBV20-1 and J usage is TRBJ2-7; no definite D call. The CDR3 totals 11 residues. Trimming shortened V by 3 bases and J by 3 bases, and 6 bases separated the two germline ends. CDR1 and CDR2 from the germline V gene are DFQATT and SNEGSKA (reference sequence). CDR3 DNA sequence: TGCAGTGCTAGGGCTAGCTACGAGCAGTACTTC. This translates into CSARASYEQYF.

In its sample, this clonotype was seen a few times. This chain links TRBV30 with TRBJ2-5; weak D call: TRBD2 (7 bases). The CDR3 spans 16 residues. Germline V gene sequence: CDR1 GTSNPN, CDR2 SVGIG (reference sequence). Deletions cut 2 bases from V and 5 bases from J, with 21 bases between. CDR3 DNA: TGTGCCTGGAGTTTCCAGTGGGGGGGCCTGATGGAGACCCAGTACTTC. This gives the protein CAWSFQWGGLMETQYF.

The chain links TRBV4-2 to TRBJ2-1, with a tentative D call TRBD2 (5 bases). Germline-derived CDR1 and CDR2 are LGHNA and YNFKEQ. The CDR3 has 13 amino acids. Trimming left V 7 bases short and J 7 bases short, with 14 bases between. The CDR3 sequence is CASTGRDRNEQFF. CDR3 nucleotide sequence: TGTGCCAGCACCGGTCGGGATCGGAATGAGCAGTTCTTC.